Each of the 2 T cell receptor beta chains below was sequenced from the same sample in a study of blood T cell repertoires in COVID-19. Only in-frame clones appear in the TCRdb table, and some are missing; sequencing was by immunoSEQ multiplex PCR. Of 73,000 or so clones in the sample, around 92% are singletons; the top ten hold about an eighth. Sample: peripheral blood. These receptors originate from a human donor with active COVID-19. The donor label of this sample is uncertain.

This chain links TRBV11-2 with TRBJ2-5; 10 nucleotides agree with TRBD2. The CDR3 is 15 amino acids. CDR1 is SGHAT, CDR2 FQNNGV, per germline. V was pared by 3 bases and J by 4 bases, with 5 bases of the junction left unmatched. CDR3 amino acids: CASSFLAGESETQYF. Here the CDR3 DNA reads TGTGCCAGCAGCTTCCTAGCGGGAGAGTCAGAGACCCAGTACTTC.

The chain joins TRBV15 to TRBJ1-1; D might be TRBD1 (5 bases). The V end was cut by 5 bases, the J end by 5 bases, with 15 bases between. CDR3 length: 14 amino acids. Germline V gene data show CDR1 as LNHNV and CDR2 as YYDKDF (reference sequence). DNA for the CDR3: TGTGCCACCAGCCAGATGGGGGGGAATACTGAAGCTTTCTTT. Translated: CATSQMGGNTEAFF.